This entry features one T cell receptor (beta chain) sequence. This CDR3 is 13 amino acids long. The source of the sample is a study of technical replicates of blood from a few donors. Sequencing used immunoSEQ multiplex PCR; TCRdb keeps in-frame clones, though not all of them. The sample consists of tens of thousands of clones, 75% to 95% of them appearing once. Sequenced sample: T cells isolated from PBMCs. The gene calls are TRBV12-1 and TRBJ2-2; the DNA was not used to check the table's D call, TRBD2. TRBV12-1 is a known pseudogene. The sequence was obtained from a human donor in good health. Some clones in this sample may be carry-over from other donors' samples. This chain's CDR3 is CASSGRNTGELFF. CDR3 sequence (DNA): TGTGCCAGCAGCGGGAGAAACACCGGGGAGCTGTTTTTT.